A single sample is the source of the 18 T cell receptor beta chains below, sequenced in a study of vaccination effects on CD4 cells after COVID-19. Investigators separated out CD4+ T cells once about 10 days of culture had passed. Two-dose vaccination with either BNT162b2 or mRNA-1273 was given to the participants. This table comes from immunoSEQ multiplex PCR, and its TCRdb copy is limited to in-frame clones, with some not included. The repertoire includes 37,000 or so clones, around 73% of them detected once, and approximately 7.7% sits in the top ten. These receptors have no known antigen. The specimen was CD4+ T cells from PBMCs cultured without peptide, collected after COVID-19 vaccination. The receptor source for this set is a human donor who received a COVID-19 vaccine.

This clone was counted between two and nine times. CDR3 DNA: TGTGCCAGCTCAGGACAGGACAACCCTGGTACTGAAGCTTTCTTT. This encodes CASSGQDNPGTEAFF. The chain is built from TRBV18 and TRBJ1-1, with 7 bases aligning to TRBD1. Germline CDR1 is KGHSH and CDR2 is LQKENI. J gave up 5 bases and V 5 bases, and 11 bases lay outside the gene matches. This CDR3 is 15 amino acids long.

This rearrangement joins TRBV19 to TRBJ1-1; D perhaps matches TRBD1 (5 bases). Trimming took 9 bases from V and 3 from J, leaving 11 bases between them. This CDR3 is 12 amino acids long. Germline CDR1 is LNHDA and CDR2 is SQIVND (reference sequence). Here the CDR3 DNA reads TGTGCCAGCGGCGACAGCTACACTGAAGCTTTCTTT. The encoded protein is CASGDSYTEAFF.

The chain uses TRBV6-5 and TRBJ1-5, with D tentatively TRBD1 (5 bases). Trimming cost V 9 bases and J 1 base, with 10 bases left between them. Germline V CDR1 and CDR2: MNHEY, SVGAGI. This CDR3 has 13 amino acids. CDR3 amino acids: CASKDTSNQPQHF. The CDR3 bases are TGTGCCAGTAAGGACACGAGCAATCAGCCCCAGCATTTT.

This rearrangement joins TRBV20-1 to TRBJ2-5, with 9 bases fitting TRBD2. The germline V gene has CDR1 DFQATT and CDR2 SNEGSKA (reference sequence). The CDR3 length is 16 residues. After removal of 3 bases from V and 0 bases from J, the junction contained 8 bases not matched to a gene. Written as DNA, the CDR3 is TGCAGTGCTAGTTCAGCGGGGGGCCCTAACCAAGAGACCCAGTACTTC. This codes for CSASSAGGPNQETQYF.

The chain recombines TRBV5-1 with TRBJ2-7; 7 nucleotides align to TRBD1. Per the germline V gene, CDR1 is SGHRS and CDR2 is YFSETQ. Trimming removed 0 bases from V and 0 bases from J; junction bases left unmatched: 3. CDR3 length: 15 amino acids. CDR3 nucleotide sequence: TGCGCCAGCAGCTTGGATGGACAGGTCTCCTACGAGCAGTACTTC. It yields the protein CASSLDGQVSYEQYF.

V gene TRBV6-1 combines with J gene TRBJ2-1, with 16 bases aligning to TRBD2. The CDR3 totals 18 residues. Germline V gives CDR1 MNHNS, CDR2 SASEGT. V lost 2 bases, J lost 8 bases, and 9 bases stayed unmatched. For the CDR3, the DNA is TGTGCCAGCAGTGAATACGGGACTAGCGGGAGGGCCGAGGATGAGCAGTTCTTC. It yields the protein CASSEYGTSGRAEDEQFF.

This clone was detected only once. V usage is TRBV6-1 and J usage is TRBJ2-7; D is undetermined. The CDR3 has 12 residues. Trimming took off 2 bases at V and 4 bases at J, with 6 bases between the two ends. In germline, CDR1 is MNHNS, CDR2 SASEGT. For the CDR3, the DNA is TGTGCCAGCAGTGAATCGGTATACGAGCAGTACTTC. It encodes CASSESVYEQYF.

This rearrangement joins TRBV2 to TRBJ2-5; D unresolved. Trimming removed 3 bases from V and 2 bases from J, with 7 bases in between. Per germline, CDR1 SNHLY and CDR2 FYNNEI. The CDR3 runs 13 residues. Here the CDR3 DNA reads TGTGCCAGCAGTGATCTGGCACAAGAGACCCAGTACTTC. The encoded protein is CASSDLAQETQYF.

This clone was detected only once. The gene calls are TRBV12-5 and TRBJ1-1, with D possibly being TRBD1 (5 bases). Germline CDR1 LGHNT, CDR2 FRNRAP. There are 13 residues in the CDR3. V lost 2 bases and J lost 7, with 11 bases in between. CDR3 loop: CASGLQGFSEAFF. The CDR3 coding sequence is TGTGCTAGTGGTTTGCAGGGATTCAGTGAAGCTTTCTTT.

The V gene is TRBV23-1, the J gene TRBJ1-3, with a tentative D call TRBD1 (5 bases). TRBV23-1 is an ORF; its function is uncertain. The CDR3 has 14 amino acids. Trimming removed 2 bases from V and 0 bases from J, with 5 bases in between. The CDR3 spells CASSQDSSGNTIYF. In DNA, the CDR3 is TGCGCCAGCAGTCAAGACAGCTCTGGAAACACCATATATTTT.

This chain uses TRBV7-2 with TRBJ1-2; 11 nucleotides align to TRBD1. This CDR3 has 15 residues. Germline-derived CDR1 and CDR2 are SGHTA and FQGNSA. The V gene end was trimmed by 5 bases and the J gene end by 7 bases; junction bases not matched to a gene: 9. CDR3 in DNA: TGTGCCAGCAGCCAGGGGACCGGACAGGGGGCTGGCTACACCTTC. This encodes CASSQGTGQGAGYTF.

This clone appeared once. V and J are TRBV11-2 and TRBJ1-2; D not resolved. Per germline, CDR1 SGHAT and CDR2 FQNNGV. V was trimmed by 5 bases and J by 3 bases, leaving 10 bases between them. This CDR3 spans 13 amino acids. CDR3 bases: TGTGCCAGCAGCCCCATGGGAGACTATGGCTACACCTTC. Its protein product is CASSPMGDYGYTF.

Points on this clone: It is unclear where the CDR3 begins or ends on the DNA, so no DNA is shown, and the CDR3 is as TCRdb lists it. CDR3 sequence reads: CASSRIRGFLETQYF. The chain uses TRBV7-9 and TRBJ2-5; the D call in the table, TRBD1, was not verified against the DNA. The CDR3 length equals 15 residues, ends included. The germline V gene encodes CDR1 SEHNR and CDR2 FQNEAQ (reference sequence).

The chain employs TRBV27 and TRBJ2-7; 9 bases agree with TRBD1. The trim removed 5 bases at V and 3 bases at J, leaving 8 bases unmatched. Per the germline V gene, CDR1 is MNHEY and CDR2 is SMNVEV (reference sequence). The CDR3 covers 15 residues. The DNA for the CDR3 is TGTGCCAGCAGTCCGGACAGGGGACTCGTCTACGAGCAGTACTTC. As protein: CASSPDRGLVYEQYF.

The DNA for the CDR3 is TGCAGCGTTGATCGCAGCAGACGGGGCTACACCTTC. Its translation: CSVDRSRRGYTF. The V gene is TRBV29-1, the J gene TRBJ1-2; D unclear. Trimming took off 3 bases at V and 8 bases at J, with 13 bases between the two ends. This CDR3 contains 12 residues. The germline CDR1 and CDR2 sequences are SQVTM and ANQGSEA.

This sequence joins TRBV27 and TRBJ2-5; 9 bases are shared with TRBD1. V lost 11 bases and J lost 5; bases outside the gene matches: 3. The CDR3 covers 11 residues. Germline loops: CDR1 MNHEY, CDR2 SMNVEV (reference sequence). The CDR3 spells CAVGTGETQYF. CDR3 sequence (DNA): TGTGCCGTGGGGACAGGGGAGACCCAGTACTTC.

The CDR3 sequence: CASSVAAANTGELFF. CDR3 nucleotides: TGTGCCAGCAGCGTAGCGGCTGCGAACACCGGGGAGCTGTTTTTT. The chain carries TRBV9 and TRBJ2-2; D unresolved. Per germline, CDR1 SGDLS and CDR2 YYNGEE. The CDR3 length is 15 residues. V was cut by 0 bases and J by 0 bases, with 6 bases left in between.

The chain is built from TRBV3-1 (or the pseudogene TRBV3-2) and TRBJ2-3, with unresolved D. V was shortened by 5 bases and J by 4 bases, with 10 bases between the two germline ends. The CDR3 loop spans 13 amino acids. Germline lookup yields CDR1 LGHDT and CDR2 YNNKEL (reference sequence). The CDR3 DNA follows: TGTGCCAGCAGCACAATTCTCGCAGATACGCAGTATTTT. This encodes CASSTILADTQYF.